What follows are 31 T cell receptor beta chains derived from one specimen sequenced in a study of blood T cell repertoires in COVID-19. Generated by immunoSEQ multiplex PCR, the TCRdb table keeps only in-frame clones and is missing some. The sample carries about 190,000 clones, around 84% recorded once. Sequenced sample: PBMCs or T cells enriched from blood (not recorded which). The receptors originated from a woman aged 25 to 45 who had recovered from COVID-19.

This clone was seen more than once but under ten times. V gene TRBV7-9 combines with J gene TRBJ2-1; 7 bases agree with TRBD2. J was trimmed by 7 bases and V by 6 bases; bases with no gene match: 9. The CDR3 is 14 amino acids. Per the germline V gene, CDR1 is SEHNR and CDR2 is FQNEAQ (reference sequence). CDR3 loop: CASSSGGRGNEQFF. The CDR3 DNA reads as TGTGCCAGCAGTTCGGGAGGACGAGGGAATGAGCAGTTCTTC.

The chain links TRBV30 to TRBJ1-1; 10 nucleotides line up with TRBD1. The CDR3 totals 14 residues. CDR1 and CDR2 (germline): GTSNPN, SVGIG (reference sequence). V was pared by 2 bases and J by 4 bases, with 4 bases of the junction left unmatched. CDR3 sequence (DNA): TGTGCCTGGAGTCGGACAGGGGGAGGCACTGAAGCTTTCTTT. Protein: CAWSRTGGGTEAFF. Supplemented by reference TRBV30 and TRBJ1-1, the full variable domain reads SQTIHQWPATLVQPVGSPLSLECTVEGTSNPNLYWYRQAAGRGLQLLFYSVGIGQISSEVPQNLSASRPQDRQFILSSKKLLLSDSGFYLCAWSRTGGGTEAFFGQGTRLTVV.

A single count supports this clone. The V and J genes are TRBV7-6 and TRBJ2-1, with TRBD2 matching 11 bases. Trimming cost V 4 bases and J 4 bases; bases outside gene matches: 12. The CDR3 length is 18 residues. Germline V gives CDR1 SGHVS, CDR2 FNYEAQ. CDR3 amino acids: CASSSVRLAGGLYNEQFF. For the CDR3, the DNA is TGTGCCAGCAGCTCGGTCAGGCTAGCGGGGGGATTGTACAATGAGCAGTTCTTC. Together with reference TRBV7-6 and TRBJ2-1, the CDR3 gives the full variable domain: GAGVSQSPRYKVTKRGQDVALRCDPISGHVSLYWYRQALGQGPEFLTYFNYEAQQDKSGLPNDRFSAERPEGSISTLTIQRTEQRDSAMYRCASSSVRLAGGLYNEQFFGPGTRLTVL.

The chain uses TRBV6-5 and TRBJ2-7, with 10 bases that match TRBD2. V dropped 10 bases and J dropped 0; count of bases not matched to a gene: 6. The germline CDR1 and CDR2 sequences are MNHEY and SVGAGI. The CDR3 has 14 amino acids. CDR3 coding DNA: TGTGCCAACATAGCGGGGGGCAGCTCCTACGAGCAGTACGTC. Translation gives CANIAGGSSYEQYV.

As DNA, the CDR3 is TGTGCCAGCCGGAACCCGACAGGGCAAAGTTCACCCCTCCACTTT. As protein: CASRNPTGQSSPLHF. The J gene is TRBJ1-6, the V gene TRBV2; 7 bases align to TRBD1. CDR3 size: 15 residues. CDR1 SNHLY and CDR2 FYNNEI come from the germline V gene. V gave up 8 bases and J gave up 9 bases; unmatched junction bases: 13.

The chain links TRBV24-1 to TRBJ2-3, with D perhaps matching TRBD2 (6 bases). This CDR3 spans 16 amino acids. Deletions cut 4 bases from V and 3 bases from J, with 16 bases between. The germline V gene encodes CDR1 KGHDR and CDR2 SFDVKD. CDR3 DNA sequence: TGTGCCACCAGTGACCCGATGGGGGGTGTAACAGATACGCAGTATTTT. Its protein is CATSDPMGGVTDTQYF.

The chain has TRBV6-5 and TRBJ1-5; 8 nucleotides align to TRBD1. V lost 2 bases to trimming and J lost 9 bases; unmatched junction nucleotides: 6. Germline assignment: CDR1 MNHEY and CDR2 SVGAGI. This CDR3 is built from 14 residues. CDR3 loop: CASSYDRDRWPQHF. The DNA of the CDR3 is TGTGCCAGCAGTTACGACCGGGACAGGTGGCCCCAGCATTTT.

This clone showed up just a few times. The CDR3 is CASYRGTEAFF. The CDR3 nucleotides read TGTGCCAGCTACAGGGGCACTGAAGCTTTCTTT. This chain links TRBV2 with TRBJ1-1, with TRBD1 matching 7 bases. Germline assignment: CDR1 SNHLY and CDR2 FYNNEI. The length of the CDR3 is 11 residues. Germline trimming cut 8 bases from V and 4 bases from J; bases unmatched to any gene: 1.

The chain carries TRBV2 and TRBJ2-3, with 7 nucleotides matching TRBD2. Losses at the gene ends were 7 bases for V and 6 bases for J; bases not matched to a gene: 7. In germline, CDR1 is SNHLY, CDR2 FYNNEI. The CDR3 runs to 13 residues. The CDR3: CASNGLGADTQYF. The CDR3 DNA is TGTGCCAGCAACGGACTAGGGGCCGATACGCAGTATTTT.

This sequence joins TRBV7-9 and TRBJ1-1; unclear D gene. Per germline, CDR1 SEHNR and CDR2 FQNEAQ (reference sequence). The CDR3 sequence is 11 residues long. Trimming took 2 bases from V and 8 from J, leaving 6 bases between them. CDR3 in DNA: TGTGCCAGCAGCTTACTCAGAGAAGCTTTCTTT. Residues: CASSLLREAFF.

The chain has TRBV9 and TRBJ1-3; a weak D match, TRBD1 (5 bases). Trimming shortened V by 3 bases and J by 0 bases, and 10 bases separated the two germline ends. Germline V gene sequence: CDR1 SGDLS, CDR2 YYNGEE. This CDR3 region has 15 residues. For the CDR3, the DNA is TGTGCCAGCAGCGCCGACAGCCGCTCTGGAAACACCATATATTTT. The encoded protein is CASSADSRSGNTIYF.

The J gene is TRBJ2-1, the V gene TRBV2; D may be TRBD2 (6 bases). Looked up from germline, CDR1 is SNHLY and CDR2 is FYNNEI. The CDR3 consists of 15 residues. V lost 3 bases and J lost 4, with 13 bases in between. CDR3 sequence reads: CASSDLAGGYNEQFF. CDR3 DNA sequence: TGTGCCAGCAGTGACTTGGCCGGGGGTTACAATGAGCAGTTCTTC.

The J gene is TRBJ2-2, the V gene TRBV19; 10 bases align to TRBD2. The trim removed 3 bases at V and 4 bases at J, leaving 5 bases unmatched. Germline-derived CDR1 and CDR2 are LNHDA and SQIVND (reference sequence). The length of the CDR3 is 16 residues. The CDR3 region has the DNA TGTGCCAGTAGTATGGGAAGGACTAGCGGCACCGGGGAGCTGTTTTTT. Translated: CASSMGRTSGTGELFF. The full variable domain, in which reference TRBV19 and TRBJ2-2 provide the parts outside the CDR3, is DGGITQSPKYLFRKEGQNVTLSCEQNLNHDAMYWYRQDPGQGLRLIYYSQIVNDFQKGDIAEGYSVSREKKESFPLTVTSAQKNPTAFYLCASSMGRTSGTGELFFGEGSRLTVL.

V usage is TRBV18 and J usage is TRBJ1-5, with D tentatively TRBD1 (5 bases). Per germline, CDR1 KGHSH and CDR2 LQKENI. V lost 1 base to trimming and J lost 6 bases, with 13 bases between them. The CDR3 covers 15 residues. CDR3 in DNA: TGTGCCAGCTCACCACAAGGGGCTCCGGGTCAGCCCCAGCATTTT. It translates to CASSPQGAPGQPQHF. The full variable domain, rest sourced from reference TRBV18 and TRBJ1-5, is NAGVMQNPRHLVRRRGQEARLRCSPMKGHSHVYWYRQLPEEGLKFMVYLQKENIIDESGMPKERFSAEFPKEGPSILRIQQVVRGDSAAYFCASSPQGAPGQPQHFGDGTRLSIL.

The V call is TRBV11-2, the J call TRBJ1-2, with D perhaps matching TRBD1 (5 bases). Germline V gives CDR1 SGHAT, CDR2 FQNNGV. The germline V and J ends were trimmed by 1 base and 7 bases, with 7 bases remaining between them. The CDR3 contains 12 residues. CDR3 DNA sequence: TGTGCCAGCAGCTTAGTGGGGCCTGGCTACACCTTC. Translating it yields CASSLVGPGYTF.

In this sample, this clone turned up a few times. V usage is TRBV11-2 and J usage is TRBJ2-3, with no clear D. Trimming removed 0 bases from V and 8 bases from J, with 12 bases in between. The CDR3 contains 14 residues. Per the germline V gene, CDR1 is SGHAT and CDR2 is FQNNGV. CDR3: CASSLDRIALTQYF. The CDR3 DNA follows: TGTGCCAGCAGCTTAGATCGAATAGCCCTTACGCAGTATTTT.

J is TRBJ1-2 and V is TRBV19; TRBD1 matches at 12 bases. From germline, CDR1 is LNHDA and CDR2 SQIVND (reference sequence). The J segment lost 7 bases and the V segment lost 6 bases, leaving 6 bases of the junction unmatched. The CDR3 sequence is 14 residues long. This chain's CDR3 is CASRGQGAIFGYTF. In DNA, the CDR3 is TGTGCCAGTAGGGGACAGGGGGCGATTTTTGGCTACACCTTC.

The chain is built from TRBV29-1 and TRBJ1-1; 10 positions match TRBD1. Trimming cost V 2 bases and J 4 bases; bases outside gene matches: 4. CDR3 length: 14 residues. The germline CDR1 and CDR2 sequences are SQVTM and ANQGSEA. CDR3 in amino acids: CSVEFRDRGTEAFF. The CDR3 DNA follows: TGCAGCGTTGAATTTAGGGACAGGGGCACTGAAGCTTTCTTT.

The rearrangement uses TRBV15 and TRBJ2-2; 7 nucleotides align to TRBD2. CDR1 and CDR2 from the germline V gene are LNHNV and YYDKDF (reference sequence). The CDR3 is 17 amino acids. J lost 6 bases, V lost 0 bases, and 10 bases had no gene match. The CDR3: CATSRDRLAAPAGELFF. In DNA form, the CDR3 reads TGTGCCACCAGCAGAGATCGGCTAGCGGCCCCAGCCGGGGAGCTGTTTTTT.

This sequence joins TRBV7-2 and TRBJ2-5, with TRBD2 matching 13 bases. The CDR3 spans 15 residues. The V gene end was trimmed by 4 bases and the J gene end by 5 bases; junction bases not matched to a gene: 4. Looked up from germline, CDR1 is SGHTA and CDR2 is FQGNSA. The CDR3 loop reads CASSSAGLAGETQYF. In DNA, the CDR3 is TGTGCCAGCAGCTCGGCGGGACTAGCGGGGGAGACCCAGTACTTC.

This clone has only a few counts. This CDR3 is CASSLGQGFNEQFF. In DNA form, the CDR3 reads TGTGCCAGCAGCTTAGGACAGGGCTTTAATGAGCAGTTCTTC. V gene TRBV7-9 combines with J gene TRBJ2-1; 7 bases align to TRBD1. V was clipped by 1 base and J by 7 bases; unmatched bases: 4. CDR3 size: 14 residues. CDR1 is SEHNR and CDR2 is FQNEAQ in the germline V gene (reference sequence). The whole variable domain, remainder taken from reference TRBV7-9 and TRBJ2-1, is DTGVSQNPRHKITKRGQNVTFRCDPISEHNRLYWYRQTLGQGPEFLTYFQNEAQLEKSRLLSDRFSAERPKGSFSTLEIQRTEQGDSAMYLCASSLGQGFNEQFFGPGTRLTVL.

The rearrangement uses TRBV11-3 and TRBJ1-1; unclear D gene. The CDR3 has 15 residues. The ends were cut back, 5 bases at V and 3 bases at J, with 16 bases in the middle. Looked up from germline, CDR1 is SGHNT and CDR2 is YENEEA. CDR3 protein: CASSVSGRSDTEAFF. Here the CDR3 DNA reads TGTGCCAGCAGCGTGTCGGGGAGGTCGGACACTGAAGCTTTCTTT.

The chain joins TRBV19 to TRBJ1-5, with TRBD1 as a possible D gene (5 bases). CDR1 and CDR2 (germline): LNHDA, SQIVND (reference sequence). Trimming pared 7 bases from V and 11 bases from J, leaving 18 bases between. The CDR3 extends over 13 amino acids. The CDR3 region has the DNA TGTGCCAGTAAGGAAGGGGATCGACCAGCCCAGCATTTT. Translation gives CASKEGDRPAQHF.

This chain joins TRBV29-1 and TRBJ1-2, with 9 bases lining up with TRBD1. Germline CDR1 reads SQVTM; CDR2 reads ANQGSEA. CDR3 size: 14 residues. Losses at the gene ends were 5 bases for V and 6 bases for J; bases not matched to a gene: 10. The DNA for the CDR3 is TGCAGCGTTCCGGGACAGGGATTCATCGATGGCTACACCTTC. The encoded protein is CSVPGQGFIDGYTF.

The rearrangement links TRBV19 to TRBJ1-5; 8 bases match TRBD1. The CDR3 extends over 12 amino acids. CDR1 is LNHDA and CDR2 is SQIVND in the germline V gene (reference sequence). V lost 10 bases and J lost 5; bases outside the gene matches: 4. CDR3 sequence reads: CATSRGHQPQHF. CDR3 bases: TGTGCCACCTCCAGGGGGCATCAGCCCCAGCATTTT.

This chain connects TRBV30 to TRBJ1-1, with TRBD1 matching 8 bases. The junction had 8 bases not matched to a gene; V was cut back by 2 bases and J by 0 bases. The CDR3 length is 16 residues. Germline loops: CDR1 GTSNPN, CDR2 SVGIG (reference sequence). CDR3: CAWSPGQELMNTEAFF. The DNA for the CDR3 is TGTGCCTGGAGTCCGGGACAGGAGCTCATGAACACTGAAGCTTTCTTT.

In DNA form, the CDR3 reads TGTGCCAGCAGCTTTAGCGGGGGGGCTCGATACGAGCAGTACGTC. Translation: CASSFSGGARYEQYV. V usage is TRBV7-2 and J usage is TRBJ2-7; 11 bases line up with TRBD2. This CDR3 spans 15 amino acids. The junction had 5 bases not matched to a gene; V was cut back by 3 bases and J by 4 bases. CDR1 and CDR2 (germline): SGHTA, FQGNSA.

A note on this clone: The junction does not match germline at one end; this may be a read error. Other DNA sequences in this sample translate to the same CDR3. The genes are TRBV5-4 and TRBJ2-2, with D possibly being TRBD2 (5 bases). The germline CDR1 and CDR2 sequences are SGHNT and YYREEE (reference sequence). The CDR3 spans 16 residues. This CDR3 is CASSLDEAANTGELFF. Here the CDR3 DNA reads TGTGCTAGCAGCTTGGATGAAGCGGCGAACACCGGGGAGCTGTTTTTT. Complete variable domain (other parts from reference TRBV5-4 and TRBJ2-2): ETGVTQSPTHLIKTRGQQVTLRCSSQSGHNTVSWYQQALGQGPQFIFQYYREEENGRGNFPPRFSGLQFPNYSSELNVNALELDDSALYLCASSLDEAANTGELFFGEGSRLTVL.

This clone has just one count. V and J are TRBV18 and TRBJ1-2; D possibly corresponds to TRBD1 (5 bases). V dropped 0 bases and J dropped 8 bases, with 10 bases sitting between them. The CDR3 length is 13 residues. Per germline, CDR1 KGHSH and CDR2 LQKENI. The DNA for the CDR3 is TGTGCCAGCTCACCACCGGGGGGACTCGGCTACACCTTC. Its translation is CASSPPGGLGYTF.

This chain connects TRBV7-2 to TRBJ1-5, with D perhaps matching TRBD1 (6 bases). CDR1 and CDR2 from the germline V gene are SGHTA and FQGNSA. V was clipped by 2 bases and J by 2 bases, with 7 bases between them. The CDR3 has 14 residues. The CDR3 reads CASSLNRGNQPQHF. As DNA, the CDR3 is TGTGCCAGCAGCTTAAACAGGGGCAATCAGCCCCAGCATTTT.

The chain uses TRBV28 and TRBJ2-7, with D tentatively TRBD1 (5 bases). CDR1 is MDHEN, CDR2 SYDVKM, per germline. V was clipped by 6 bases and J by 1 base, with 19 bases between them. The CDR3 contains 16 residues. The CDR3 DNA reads TGTGCCAGCAGCGCGGTGGGGCTCATGAAGTCCTACGAGCAGTACTTC. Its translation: CASSAVGLMKSYEQYF.